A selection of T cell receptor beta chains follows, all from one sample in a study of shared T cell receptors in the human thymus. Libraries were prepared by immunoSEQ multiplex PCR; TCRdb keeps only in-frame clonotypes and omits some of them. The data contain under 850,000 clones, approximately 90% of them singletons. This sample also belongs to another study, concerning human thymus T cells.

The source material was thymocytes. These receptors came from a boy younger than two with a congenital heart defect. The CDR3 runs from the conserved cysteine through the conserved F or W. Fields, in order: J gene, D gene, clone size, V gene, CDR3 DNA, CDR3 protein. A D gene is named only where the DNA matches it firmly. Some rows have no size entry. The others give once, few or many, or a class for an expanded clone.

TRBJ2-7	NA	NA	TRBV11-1	TGTGCCAGCAGCCCCAGGGCCAGGTGGGGCGAGCAGTACTTC	CASSPRARWGEQYF
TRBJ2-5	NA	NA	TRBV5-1	TGCGCCAGCACCCCTGGGGAGGCGGGGAACCAAGAGACCCAGTACTTC	CASTPGEAGNQETQYF
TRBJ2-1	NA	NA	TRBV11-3	TGTGCCAGCAGCCGGCGGGGCAACTACAATGAGCAGTTCTTC	CASSRRGNYNEQFF
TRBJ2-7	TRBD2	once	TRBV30	TGTGCCTGGAGGGGACTAGCGGCGACCTACGAGCAGTACTTC	CAWRGLAATYEQYF
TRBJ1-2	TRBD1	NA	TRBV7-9	TGTGCCAGCCGGACAGGGGGCAGCTATGGCTACACCTTC	CASRTGGSYGYTF
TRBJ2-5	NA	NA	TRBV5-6	TGTGCCAGCAGCTTGCTTGGGGCTACCACCCCACAAGAGACCCAGTACTTC	CASSLLGATTPQETQYF
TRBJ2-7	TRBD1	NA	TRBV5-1	TGCGCCAGCAGCTTGAATTTTCGGACAGGGTTTCCCTACGAGCAGTACTTC	CASSLNFRTGFPYEQYF
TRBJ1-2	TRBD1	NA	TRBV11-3	TGTGCCAGCAGCCATACAGGGGGCAGGGGCTACACCTTC	CASSHTGGRGYTF
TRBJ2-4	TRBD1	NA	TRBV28	TGTGCCAGCAGTTTAGGGACAGGGGTAGCCAAAAACATTCAGTACTTC	CASSLGTGVAKNIQYF
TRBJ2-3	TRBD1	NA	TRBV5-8	TGTGCCAGCAGCTTGGCTCCCCTACCTCCAGGGGGTCCCACAGATACGCAGTATTTT	CASSLAPLPPGGPTDTQYF
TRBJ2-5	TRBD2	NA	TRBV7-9	TGTGCCAGCAGCTTAGCTGGGACTAGCGGGAGTTGTGAGACCCAGTACTTC	CASSLAGTSGSCETQYF
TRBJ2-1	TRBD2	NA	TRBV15	TGTGCCACCAGCTGCTCCCCCGGGACTAGCGGGATCCCTCCTAGCTCCTACAATGAGCAGTTCTTC	CATSCSPGTSGIPPSSYNEQFF
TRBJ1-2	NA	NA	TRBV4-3	TGCGCCAGCAGCCAGGACTCAGAGGACTATGGCTACACCTTC	CASSQDSEDYGYTF
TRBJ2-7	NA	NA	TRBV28	TGTGCCAGCAGTTTATTCCCAGGGCCTCGCCCAAATACCTACGAGCAGTACTTC	CASSLFPGPRPNTYEQYF
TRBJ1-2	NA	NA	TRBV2	TGTGCCAGCAGTGAGAGGGATCCTGGCTACACCTTC	CASSERDPGYTF
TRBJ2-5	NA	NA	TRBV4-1	TGCGCCAGCAGCCCCGTACTAGCCCGGGAGACCCAGTACTTC	CASSPVLARETQYF
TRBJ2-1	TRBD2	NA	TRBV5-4	TGTGCCAGCAGCCATAAGCGGGAGTGGTCCTACAATGAGCAGTTCTTC	CASSHKREWSYNEQFF
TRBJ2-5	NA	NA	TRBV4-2	TGTGCCAGCAGCCAAGAGTGGCTGATCCTCCAAGAGACCCAGTACTTC	CASSQEWLILQETQYF
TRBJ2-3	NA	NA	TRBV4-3	TGCGCCAGCAGCCAAGAGGACAGACACACAGATACGCAGTATTTT	CASSQEDRHTDTQYF
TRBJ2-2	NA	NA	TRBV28	TGTGCCAGCAGTTTACGACGGACTACCGGGGAGCTGTTTTTT	CASSLRRTTGELFF
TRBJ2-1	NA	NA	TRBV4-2	TGTGCCAGCAGCCAAGATTGGAATGCGGGTGGTTTATACAATGAGCAGTTCTTC	CASSQDWNAGGLYNEQFF
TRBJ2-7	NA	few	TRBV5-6	TGTGCCAGCAGCTTGGGGGCAGGACTTCTTTACGAGCAGTACTTC	CASSLGAGLLYEQYF
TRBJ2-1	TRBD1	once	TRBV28	TGTGCCAGCAGTCCGCCCTTCCGGGACAGGGGTAGGAATGAGCAGTTCTTC	CASSPPFRDRGRNEQFF